Listed below are T cell receptor beta chains from one sample, sequenced in a study of blood T cell repertoires in COVID-19. Clones were sequenced by immunoSEQ multiplex PCR, and TCRdb holds only the in-frame ones, with some missing. The sample shows 150,000 to 200,000 clones, 89% of them seen only once. Sequenced sample: peripheral blood. These receptors all come from a man aged 18 to 29 who had recovered from COVID-19. Both conserved end residues are part of each CDR3. The D gene is left open where the match is weak. Some rows mark clone size as missing; the rest say once, few, many or name a class of expanded clone.

v_gene,abundance,j_gene,d_gene,CDR3nt,CDR3aa
TRBV5-1,.,TRBJ1-5,TRBD1,TGCGCCAGCAGCCCTACAGGGGGCGATCAGCCCCAGCATTTT,CASSPTGGDQPQHF
TRBV27,.,TRBJ1-6,.,TGTGCCAGCGGCAAGGGGGGGGGAGAGAATTCACCCCTCCACTTT,CASGKGGGENSPLHF
TRBV12-3/TRBV12-4,.,TRBJ1-2,.,TGTGCCAGCAGTCTTCGGACAGAAATCTACACCTTC,CASSLRTEIYTF
TRBV5-6,.,TRBJ2-2,.,TGTGCCAGCAGCAGACAGAACACCGGGGAGCTGTTTTTT,CASSRQNTGELFF
TRBV28,.,TRBJ1-3,.,TGTGCCAGCAGTTTTACAGGACGGCAAAGCTCTGGAAACACCATATATTTT,CASSFTGRQSSGNTIYF
TRBV28,.,TRBJ2-3,TRBD2,TGTGCCAGCAGTTTACCCCTAAGTTACCAATACCTCAACGTCAAGCGGGAGGAGCAAGATACGCAGTATTTT,CASSLPLSYQYLNVKREEQDTQYF
TRBV12-3/TRBV12-4,.,TRBJ1-1,.,TGTGCCAGCAGTTTAGGGGGGGGCTCTGAAGCTTTCTTT,CASSLGGGSEAFF
TRBV4-3,.,TRBJ2-7,.,TGCGCCAGCAGCCAAGGAAGAGCGAGCTCCTACGAGCAGTACTTC,CASSQGRASSYEQYF
TRBV5-8,once,TRBJ1-5,TRBD1,TGTGCCAGCAGCCTAATGACAGGGACTAGCAATCAGCCCCAGCATTTT,CASSLMTGTSNQPQHF
TRBV18,.,TRBJ2-6,TRBD2,TGTGCCAGCTCACCCCGCGGGGGGGCCGGGGCCAACGTCCTGACTTTC,CASSPRGGAGANVLTF
TRBV5-1,.,TRBJ1-5,.,TGCGCCAGCAGCTTGGCCGGATTGGAGGGACAGCCCCAGCATTTT,CASSLAGLEGQPQHF
TRBV7-9,.,TRBJ2-7,TRBD1,TGTGCCAGCAGTGGACAGGGGAACGAGCAGTACTTC,CASSGQGNEQYF
TRBV2,.,TRBJ1-1,.,TGTGCCAGCAGCGGACAGATGAACACTGAAGCTTTCTTT,CASSGQMNTEAFF
TRBV6-1,.,TRBJ2-7,.,TGTGCCAGCAGTGACCCGGGACTGACTCCCTACGAGCAGTACTTC,CASSDPGLTPYEQYF
TRBV19,.,TRBJ1-5,TRBD1,TGTGCCAGTAGTATTCAGGACAGGGGTAATCAGCCCCAGCATTTT,CASSIQDRGNQPQHF
TRBV12-3/TRBV12-4,.,TRBJ1-1,.,TGTGCCAGCAGTATAACAGGAAACACTGAAGCTTTCTTT,CASSITGNTEAFF
TRBV18,.,TRBJ1-5,.,TGTGCCAGCTCCCCATCTTGGGGGGATCAGCCCCAGCATTTT,CASSPSWGDQPQHF
TRBV30,.,TRBJ2-7,.,TGTGCCTGGAGTCCAGGGTTCGAGCAGTACTTC,CAWSPGFEQYF
TRBV27,.,TRBJ1-2,TRBD1,TGTGCCAGCAGTGCCACACAGGGGCCGCCCTATGGCTACACCTTC,CASSATQGPPYGYTF
TRBV12-3/TRBV12-4,.,TRBJ1-2,TRBD1,TGTGCCAGCAGTTTCCAGGGGGCTCGGGGCTACACCTTC,CASSFQGARGYTF
TRBV5-1,.,TRBJ2-1,.,TGCGCCAGCAGTTTGGAGGGGGCGGTCGATGAGCAGTTCTTC,CASSLEGAVDEQFF
TRBV5-4,.,TRBJ2-1,TRBD2,TGTGCCAGCAGCAAAGGACTAGCGGGAGAGAAGTACAATGAGCAGTTCTTC,CASSKGLAGEKYNEQFF
TRBV2,.,TRBJ2-2,.,TGTGCCAGCAGTGAAGGAGGGCCGGGCACCGGGGAGCTGTTTTTT,CASSEGGPGTGELFF
TRBV30,.,TRBJ2-3,.,TGTGCCTGGAGTGTAGGCGGGAGCACAGATACGCAGTATTTT,CAWSVGGSTDTQYF
TRBV21-1,.,TRBJ1-5,.,TGTGCCAGCAGCAAAATGGGCATGGACAGGGACCTTTATAGCAATCAGCCCCAGCATTTT,CASSKMGMDRDLYSNQPQHF
TRBV28,once,TRBJ1-6,.,TGTGCCAGCAGTTTCCCCGGGGTACGCTCACCCCTCCACTTT,CASSFPGVRSPLHF
TRBV23-1,.,TRBJ2-1,TRBD1,TGCGCCAGCAGTCGAGAGCCGGGACAGGGTGACGAGCAGTTCTTC,CASSREPGQGDEQFF
TRBV19,.,TRBJ2-6,.,TGTGCCAGTAGTCGGACTATAACATCTGGGGCCAACGTCCTGACTTTC,CASSRTITSGANVLTF
TRBV5-1,few,TRBJ2-2,TRBD1,TGCGCCAGCAGCTCTCAGGGGGCGTCCGGGGAGCTGTTTTTT,CASSSQGASGELFF
TRBV2,once,TRBJ2-2,TRBD1,TGTGCCAGCAGCCTGACGGGGACAGGGGTCCCCGGGGAGCTGTTTTTT,CASSLTGTGVPGELFF
TRBV7-9,.,TRBJ1-6,.,TGTGCCAGCAGCTTCCCCAGGGGTCCCCTCCACTTT,CASSFPRGPLHF
TRBV5-5,.,TRBJ1-1,.,TGTGCCAGCAGCTTGGCCGGGCAGGGGACTGAAGCTTTCTTT,CASSLAGQGTEAFF
TRBV28,.,TRBJ1-5,.,TGTGCCAGCAGTGTGGGGACACTTAGCAATCAGCCCCAGCATTTT,CASSVGTLSNQPQHF
TRBV2,.,TRBJ2-3,.,TGTGCCAACTCTTTGGGGGCTTTGAATACGCAGTATTTT,CANSLGALNTQYF
TRBV11-2,.,TRBJ1-3,.,TGTGCCAGCAGTCAGGGGACAAAGGCTGGAAACACCATATATTTT,CASSQGTKAGNTIYF
TRBV28,.,TRBJ1-1,.,TGTGCCAGCAGTCCCCCACTAGACACTGAAGCTTTCTTT,CASSPPLDTEAFF
TRBV18,.,TRBJ2-7,.,TGTGCCAGCTCACCAGGGGGCATCGGGTCCTACGAGCAGTACTTC,CASSPGGIGSYEQYF
TRBV6-5,.,TRBJ1-2,.,TGTGCCAGCGGGGGGGGAGGCGACTATGGCTACACCTTC,CASGGGGDYGYTF
TRBV11-1,.,TRBJ2-2,.,TGTGCCAGCAGCTTTGGGCGGAACACCGGGGAGCTGTTTTTT,CASSFGRNTGELFF
TRBV4-3,.,TRBJ1-3,.,TGCGCCAGCAGCCAAGGAACAGGGAACACCATATATTTT,CASSQGTGNTIYF
TRBV12-3/TRBV12-4,.,TRBJ1-2,.,TGTGCCAGCAGTTTAACGGGTTCCGGCGGCTACACCTTC,CASSLTGSGGYTF
TRBV29-1,.,TRBJ2-7,TRBD2,TGCAGCGGCGAGATAGGGACTAGCGGGAGGACCGAGCAGTACTTC,CSGEIGTSGRTEQYF
TRBV6-5,.,TRBJ1-3,.,TGTGCCAGCAGTTACTCGAGCTCTGGAAACACCATATATTTT,CASSYSSSGNTIYF
TRBV7-9,.,TRBJ2-7,.,TGTGCCAGCAGCTTTGGTGGCGGCGAGCAGTACTTC,CASSFGGGEQYF
TRBV7-2,.,TRBJ2-2,TRBD1,TGTGCCAGCAGTGGACACGAAGGGGGCCCCGGGGAGCTGTTTTTT,CASSGHEGGPGELFF
TRBV13,.,TRBJ2-5,TRBD1,TGTGCCAGCAGCTTAACCCCGCGGGCCTTCTCGGACAGGGGCCAAGAGACCCAGTACTTC,CASSLTPRAFSDRGQETQYF
TRBV7-9,.,TRBJ2-5,.,TGTGCCAGCAGCTACGCAGGCAGCAGGGAGACCCAGTACTTC,CASSYAGSRETQYF
TRBV10-3,once,TRBJ1-2,.,TGTGCCATCAGTGAGCTACTGTATGGCTACACCTTC,CAISELLYGYTF